What follows are 16 T cell receptor beta chains derived from one specimen sequenced in a study of beta chain features in type 1 diabetes. The entirety of the isolated RNA underwent reverse transcription, so expressed TCRB transcripts were sequenced. Profiled with immunoSEQ multiplex PCR; TCRdb holds only in-frame clones, not every one. The profile shows fewer than 300,000 clones, about a tenth of them singletons. No antigen has been assigned to these receptors. Study outcomes and limitations: Patients with Type 1 diabetes showed moderately but significantly shorter TCRB CDR3s in all four CD4+ subsets.

Sequences were obtained from naive CD4+ T cells from blood. These receptors all stem from a man under 40 with type 1 diabetes.

J is TRBJ1-4 and V is TRBV5-1; 7 bases are shared with TRBD1. J lost 0 bases, V lost 3 bases, and 2 bases had no gene match. This CDR3 contains 15 residues. Germline assignment: CDR1 SGHRS and CDR2 YFSETQ. CDR3 loop: CASSWGTATNEKLFF. DNA of the CDR3: TGCGCCAGCAGCTGGGGGACAGCAACTAATGAAAAACTGTTTTTT.

This clone was found a few times. V is TRBV9 and J is TRBJ2-2, with 7 bases matching TRBD2. After removal of 1 base from V and 5 bases from J, the junction contained 2 bases not matched to a gene. The CDR3 length is 14 residues. The V gene's germline CDR1 is SGDLS and CDR2 YYNGEE. The CDR3 reads CASSVTSDTGELFF. In DNA form, the CDR3 reads TGTGCCAGCAGCGTAACTAGCGATACCGGGGAGCTGTTTTTT.

CDR3 region: CSAYDRDGYTF. CDR3 DNA: TGCAGTGCTTACGACAGGGATGGCTACACCTTC. This chain links TRBV20-1 with TRBJ1-2; 7 nucleotides match TRBD1. J gave up 6 bases and V 5 bases, and 3 bases lay outside the gene matches. Per germline, CDR1 DFQATT and CDR2 SNEGSKA (reference sequence). This CDR3 has 11 residues.

This sequence joins TRBV5-4 and TRBJ2-1, with D maybe TRBD2 (6 bases). The ends were cut back, 2 bases at V and 4 bases at J, with 16 bases in the middle. The CDR3 is 16 residues long. CDR1 SGHNT and CDR2 YYREEE come from the germline V gene (reference sequence). CDR3 DNA sequence: TGTGCCAGCAGCTTAAGTATCGGGGGTCGGTACAATGAGCAGTTCTTC. Its translation: CASSLSIGGRYNEQFF.

J is TRBJ1-4 and V is TRBV29-1; no clear D. The germline gives CDR1 SQVTM, CDR2 ANQGSEA. V dropped 1 base and J dropped 8 bases, with 8 bases sitting between them. The CDR3 covers 12 residues. CDR3 sequence (DNA): TGCAGCGTTGAAGGGGAGGGCGAAAAACTGTTTTTT. It codes for CSVEGEGEKLFF.

The chain links TRBV5-4 to TRBJ2-1; D gene uncertain. The V gene's germline CDR1 is SGHNT and CDR2 YYREEE (reference sequence). The CDR3 spans 15 residues. V lost 2 bases and J lost 0, with 9 bases in between. The CDR3 is CASSLEESSYNEQFF. CDR3 coding DNA: TGTGCCAGCAGCTTAGAGGAGAGCTCCTACAATGAGCAGTTCTTC.

This clone showed up just a few times. V gene TRBV7-9 combines with J gene TRBJ2-7; weak D call: TRBD1 (5 bases). This CDR3 contains 13 residues. Trimming shortened V by 2 bases and J by 6 bases, and 11 bases separated the two germline ends. Germline V gene data show CDR1 as SEHNR and CDR2 as FQNEAQ (reference sequence). For the CDR3, the DNA is TGTGCCAGCAGCTTACAAGGGGTCGGCGAGCAGTACTTC. It codes for CASSLQGVGEQYF.

The sample holds a few counts of this clone. V usage is TRBV11-1 and J usage is TRBJ2-5; maybe TRBD1 (5 bases). CDR1 is SGHAT, CDR2 FQDESV, per germline (reference sequence). The CDR3 contains 14 residues. V was shortened by 2 bases and J by 5 bases, with 12 bases between the two germline ends. Here the CDR3 DNA reads TGTGCCAGCAGCTTAACAGGAATCAAGGAGACCCAGTACTTC. It codes for CASSLTGIKETQYF. Full variable domain (missing parts from reference TRBV11-1 and TRBJ2-5): EAEVAQSPRYKITEKSQAVAFWCDPISGHATLYWYRQILGQGPELLVQFQDESVVDDSQLPKDRFSAERLKGVDSTLKIQPAELGDSAMYLCASSLTGIKETQYFGPGTRLLVL.

In this sample, this clone turned up a few times. The chain couples TRBV5-1 to TRBJ2-5; TRBD1 matches 8 bases. Trimming at V came to 0 bases and at J to 2 bases, leaving 9 bases not matched to a gene. This CDR3 has 17 amino acids. The V gene's germline CDR1 is SGHRS and CDR2 YFSETQ. The CDR3 is CASSLEATGALQETQYF. The CDR3 DNA reads as TGCGCCAGCAGCTTGGAGGCGACAGGGGCCCTACAAGAGACCCAGTACTTC.

CDR3 sequence reads: CASSPGLAGYNEQFF. The CDR3 nucleotides read TGTGCCAGCAGTCCGGGACTAGCGGGCTACAATGAGCAGTTCTTC. This sequence joins TRBV6-5 and TRBJ2-1; 12 bases map to TRBD2. Germline CDR1 and CDR2: MNHEY and SVGAGI. With V trimmed by 5 bases and J by 3 bases, 2 bases remained unmatched. The CDR3 totals 15 residues.

The V call is TRBV6-1, the J call TRBJ2-5; tentative D call: TRBD1 (6 bases). This CDR3 has 15 amino acids. CDR1 and CDR2 (germline): MNHNS, SASEGT. V was pared by 4 bases and J by 2 bases, with 14 bases between. The CDR3 DNA is TGTGCCAGCAGTGCGATCAGGGGCCCACAAGAGACCCAGTACTTC. It yields the protein CASSAIRGPQETQYF.

This clone showed up just a few times. The chain is built from TRBV7-9 and TRBJ1-2, with D hard to call. CDR1 is SEHNR and CDR2 is FQNEAQ in the germline V gene (reference sequence). This CDR3 spans 13 amino acids. Trimming stripped 3 bases from V and 8 bases from J, with 13 bases between. The DNA for the CDR3 is TGTGCCAGCAGCTTTGACTTCCCGGGGGGCTACACCTTC. Amino acids: CASSFDFPGGYTF.

The V call is TRBV9, the J call TRBJ2-7; 10 bases match TRBD1. The CDR3 sequence is 15 residues long. Germline V gene lookup returns CDR1 SGDLS and CDR2 YYNGEE. The V and J ends lost 0 bases and 3 bases, in that order; junction bases with no gene match: 3. The CDR3 coding sequence is TGTGCCAGCAGCGTAGACTGGACAGGGGGCTACGAGCAGTACTTC. Encoded protein: CASSVDWTGGYEQYF.

About this clone: This sample includes further DNA sequences coding for the same CDR3. The chain carries TRBV5-1 and TRBJ2-1, with 7 bases lining up with TRBD1. The CDR3 loop spans 14 amino acids. Germline V lookup: CDR1 SGHRS, CDR2 YFSETQ. With 4 bases clipped from V and 6 bases from J, the junction kept 7 bases outside the gene matches. CDR3: CASSPRGRGNEQFF. CDR3 DNA: TGCGCCAGCAGCCCGAGGGGGCGCGGCAATGAGCAGTTCTTC. Filled out from reference TRBV5-1 and TRBJ2-1, the complete variable domain reads KAGVTQTPRYLIKTRGQQVTLSCSPISGHRSVSWYQQTPGQGLQFLFEYFSETQRNKGNFPGRFSGRQFSNSRSEMNVSTLELGDSALYLCASSPRGRGNEQFFGPGTRLTVL.

A few counts support this clone. This rearrangement joins TRBV29-1 to TRBJ1-4; tentatively, D is TRBD1 (5 bases). Germline V gene lookup returns CDR1 SQVTM and CDR2 ANQGSEA. This CDR3 region has 12 residues. Trimming left V 4 bases short and J 10 bases short, with 13 bases between. The CDR3 region is CSVGGVFGKLFF. The DNA for the CDR3 is TGCAGCGTTGGGGGGGTATTTGGAAAACTGTTTTTT.

This clone was seen a handful of times. The chain employs TRBV7-9 and TRBJ2-7; no clear D. The germline gives CDR1 SEHNR, CDR2 FQNEAQ (reference sequence). Deletions cut 1 base from V and 0 bases from J, with 7 bases between. The CDR3 has 14 amino acids. CDR3 loop: CASSLGRSSYEQYF. CDR3 nucleotides: TGTGCCAGCAGCTTAGGACGGAGCTCCTACGAGCAGTACTTC. Full variable domain (rest looked up from reference TRBV7-9 and TRBJ2-7): DTGVSQNPRHKITKRGQNVTFRCDPISEHNRLYWYRQTLGQGPEFLTYFQNEAQLEKSRLLSDRFSAERPKGSFSTLEIQRTEQGDSAMYLCASSLGRSSYEQYFGPGTRLTVT.